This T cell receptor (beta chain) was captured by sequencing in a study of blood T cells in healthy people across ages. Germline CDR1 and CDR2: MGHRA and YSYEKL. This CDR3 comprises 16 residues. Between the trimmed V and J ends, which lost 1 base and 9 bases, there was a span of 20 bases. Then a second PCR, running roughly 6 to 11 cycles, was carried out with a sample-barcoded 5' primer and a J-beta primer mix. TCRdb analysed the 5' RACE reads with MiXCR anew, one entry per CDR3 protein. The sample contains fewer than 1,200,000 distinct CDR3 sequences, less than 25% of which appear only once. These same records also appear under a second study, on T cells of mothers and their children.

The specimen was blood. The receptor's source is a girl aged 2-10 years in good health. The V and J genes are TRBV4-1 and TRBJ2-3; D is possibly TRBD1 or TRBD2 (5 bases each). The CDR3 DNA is TGCGCCAGCAGCCAAGTAGGGACCCCCACCCAGGTCACGCAGTATTTT. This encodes CASSQVGTPTQVTQYF.